These T cell receptor beta chains were read from a single sample in a study of beta chain features in type 1 diabetes. Method: immunoSEQ multiplex PCR; TCRdb's copy keeps in-frame clones and lacks some. The sample lists hundreds of thousands of clones; 14% were seen once. Specimen: central memory CD4+ T cells from blood. The source is a man aged 25 to 40 in good health. Each CDR3 is given with its conserved first and last residue. A D gene is named only where the DNA matches it firmly. Clone size is not always given. Where it is, it says once, few, many or a class for expanded clones.

TRBJ2-7 | few | TRBD2 | TRBV4-3 | CASSQGGGVSYEQYF | TGCGCCAGCAGCCAAGGTGGGGGGGTCTCCTACGAGCAGTACTTC
TRBJ2-3 | few | - | TRBV7-8 | CASSLAWGDTQYF | TGTGCCAGCAGCTTAGCGTGGGGGGATACGCAGTATTTT
TRBJ1-5 | - | - | TRBV19 | CASSIGGGAQHF | TGTGCCAGTAGTATTGGTGGTGGGGCCCAGCATTTT
TRBJ1-6 | - | - | TRBV7-2 | CASSLNDQGLNSPLHF | TGTGCCAGCAGCTTAAATGATCAGGGGCTTAATTCACCCCTCCACTTT
TRBJ1-1 | few | - | TRBV7-8 | CASSPRRAGPNTEAFF | TGTGCCAGCAGTCCGAGGAGGGCAGGGCCGAACACTGAAGCTTTCTTT
TRBJ2-3 | - | - | TRBV7-8 | CASSLARTDTQYF | TGTGCCAGCAGCTTAGCGAGGACAGATACGCAGTATTTT
TRBJ2-3 | - | - | TRBV2 | CASSDISSTDTQYF | TGTGCCAGCAGTGACATATCTAGCACAGATACGCAGTATTTT
TRBJ2-7 | few | - | TRBV14 | CASSLLGQQYF | TGTGCCAGCAGCCTCCTTGGACAGCAGTACTTC
TRBJ1-5 | - | - | TRBV7-2 | CASSLSGGRQPQHF | TGTGCCAGCAGCTTATCGGGGGGACGTCAGCCCCAGCATTTT
TRBJ1-6 | few | - | TRBV27 | CASSWSRGDSPLHF | TGTGCCAGCAGTTGGTCGCGTGGGGATTCACCCCTCCACTTT
TRBJ2-3 | - | - | TRBV7-2 | CASSLGGYTDTQYF | TGTGCCAGCAGCTTAGGGGGGTACACAGATACGCAGTATTTT
TRBJ1-1 | few | - | TRBV6-5 | CASFRQGWSNTEAFF | TGTGCCAGCTTCAGGCAGGGTTGGTCGAACACTGAAGCTTTCTTT
TRBJ1-1 | - | - | TRBV9 | CASSVDPGMGTEAFF | TGTGCCAGCAGCGTAGACCCCGGGATGGGCACTGAAGCTTTCTTT
TRBJ1-1 | many | - | TRBV4-3 | CASSQERSINTEAFF | TGCGCCAGCAGCCAAGAAAGGAGTATTAACACTGAAGCTTTCTTT
TRBJ2-5 | few | - | TRBV4-3 | CASSHELAGETQYF | TGCGCCAGCAGCCATGAACTAGCAGGGGAGACCCAGTACTTC
TRBJ2-1 | - | - | TRBV13 | CASSLNVVYEQFF | TGTGCCAGCAGCTTAAATGTCGTGTACGAGCAGTTCTTC
TRBJ1-4 | - | - | TRBV5-1 | CASSLERTNEKLFF | TGCGCCAGCAGCTTGGAGAGGACTAATGAAAAACTGTTTTTT
TRBJ2-7 | - | TRBD1 | TRBV10-3 | CAISEGQGLGYEQYF | TGTGCCATCAGTGAGGGACAGGGTCTGGGTTACGAGCAGTACTTC
TRBJ1-2 | few | TRBD1 | TRBV9 | CASGRQGTSYGYTF | TGTGCCAGCGGAAGACAGGGGACCTCCTATGGCTACACCTTC
TRBJ2-3 | few | - | TRBV11-1 | CASQKGTDTQYF | TGTGCCAGCCAGAAAGGCACAGATACGCAGTATTTT
TRBJ2-3 | many | - | TRBV2 | CASGTPAGTQYF | TGTGCCAGCGGAACCCCGGCGGGGACGCAGTATTTT
TRBJ1-2 | - | - | TRBV5-6 | CASSLDRAYYGYTF | TGTGCCAGCAGCTTGGACCGGGCTTACTATGGCTACACCTTC
TRBJ2-5 | - | - | TRBV19 | CASRDRGAAETQYF | TGTGCCAGTAGGGATAGGGGGGCTGCAGAGACCCAGTACTTC
TRBJ2-5 | - | - | TRBV6-4 | CASSESGTGTQYF | TGTGCCAGCAGTGAGAGCGGGACAGGGACCCAGTACTTC
TRBJ2-5 | - | - | TRBV6-6 | CASRTPLGETQYF | TGTGCCAGCAGGACGCCACTAGGAGAGACCCAGTACTTC
TRBJ1-2 | many | - | TRBV2 | CASSQRDGYGYTF | TGTGCCAGCAGCCAACGGGACGGGTATGGCTACACCTTC
TRBJ1-2 | once | - | TRBV7-2 | CASSLMPGQTFGYTF | TGTGCCAGCAGCCTGATGCCGGGACAAACCTTTGGCTACACCTTC
TRBJ2-5 | - | - | TRBV7-2 | CASSLPAAGGSETQYF | TGTGCCAGCAGCTTACCCGCCGCTGGGGGGTCAGAGACCCAGTACTTC
TRBJ2-3 | few | TRBD2 | TRBV4-3 | CASSLGTIDTDTQYF | TGCGCCAGCAGCTTGGGGACTATAGACACAGATACGCAGTATTTT
TRBJ2-4 | few | TRBD1 | TRBV4-1 | CASSQESLGQGATKNIQYF | TGCGCCAGCAGCCAAGAAAGTCTGGGACAGGGAGCGACCAAAAACATTCAGTACTTC
TRBJ2-7 | few | - | TRBV18 | CASSIQGSYEQYF | TGTGCCAGCTCAATTCAGGGGAGCTACGAGCAGTACTTC
TRBJ2-3 | - | - | TRBV11-1 | CASSRTVTSTDTQYF | TGTGCCAGCAGCCGGACGGTCACTAGCACAGATACGCAGTATTTT
TRBJ1-2 | few | - | TRBV10-3 | CAISDQGINYGYTF | TGTGCCATCAGTGATCAGGGGATTAACTATGGCTACACCTTC
TRBJ1-2 | - | - | TRBV27 | CASRGHQANYGYTF | TGTGCCAGCAGGGGTCACCAAGCTAACTATGGCTACACCTTC
TRBJ1-5 | few | - | TRBV28 | CASILGGLRQPQHF | TGTGCCAGCATCCTAGGGGGGTTGCGGCAGCCCCAGCATTTT
TRBJ1-3 | - | TRBD1 | TRBV11-3 | CASSHTGTGGNTIYF | TGTGCCAGCAGCCATACTGGGACAGGTGGAAACACCATATATTTT
TRBJ2-5 | few | TRBD2 | TRBV2 | CASRAGVETQYF | TGTGCCAGCAGAGCGGGGGTAGAGACCCAGTACTTC
TRBJ2-1 | - | - | TRBV29-1 | CSVVVRRPSYNEQFF | TGCAGCGTTGTGGTGCGGAGACCCTCCTACAATGAGCAGTTCTTC
TRBJ1-5 | - | - | TRBV7-9 | CASSSRVVSNQPQHF | TGTGCCAGCAGCTCAAGGGTTGTTAGCAATCAGCCCCAGCATTTT
TRBJ2-3 | - | TRBD1 | TRBV19 | CASSIGQGITDTQYF | TGTGCCAGTAGTATCGGACAGGGAATAACAGATACGCAGTATTTT
TRBJ2-3 | - | TRBD2 | TRBV19 | CASSEAGARVDTQYF | TGTGCCAGTAGTGAAGCGGGGGCCCGAGTGGATACGCAGTATTTT
TRBJ2-7 | few | TRBD1 | TRBV6-6 | CASSYSGQGPYEQYF | TGTGCCAGCAGTTACTCGGGACAGGGGCCCTACGAGCAGTACTTC
TRBJ1-1 | few | - | TRBV29-1 | CSVGEARIVVNTEAFF | TGCAGCGTGGGGGAGGCCAGGATCGTGGTGAACACTGAAGCTTTCTTT
TRBJ1-1 | few | - | TRBV7-2 | CASSLDNSGGRAFF | TGTGCCAGCAGCTTAGATAATTCGGGCGGGCGAGCTTTCTTT